Shown below are 10 T cell receptor beta chains from a single sample sequenced in a study of Ad26.COV2.S vaccination and SARS-CoV-2 variants. Produced via immunoSEQ multiplex PCR; TCRdb's table is partial and in-frame only. Here the sample spans around 250,000 clones, around 87% being singletons. Treatment noted: some 20 received Ad26.COV2.S at low or high dose, single or two shots; 5 received placebo; per-sample allocation not given. The samples date from day 63 after the first vaccine or placebo injection. Sample: peripheral blood, taken in a trial of Ad26.COV2.S vaccine versus placebo. These receptors all come from a person between 18 and 59 years old who received the Ad26.COV2.S COVID-19 vaccine or a placebo.

The V gene is TRBV2, the J gene TRBJ1-5; D unresolved. Germline V CDR1 and CDR2: SNHLY, FYNNEI. There are 13 residues in the CDR3. Between the trimmed V and J ends, which lost 3 bases and 2 bases, there was a span of 5 bases. Here the CDR3 reads CASSERRNQPQHF. The CDR3 nucleotides read TGTGCCAGCAGTGAGAGACGCAATCAGCCCCAGCATTTT. Looking up the rest from reference TRBV2 and TRBJ1-5 gives the full variable domain: EPEVTQTPSHQVTQMGQEVILRCVPISNHLYFYWYRQILGQKVEFLVSFYNNEISEKSEIFDDQFSVERPDGSNFTLKIRSTKLEDSAMYFCASSERRNQPQHFGDGTRLSIL.

This clone has ten or more counts. The V and J genes are TRBV6-5 and TRBJ1-1; 8 positions match TRBD1. The CDR3 runs 15 residues. The junction had 5 bases not matched to a gene; V was cut back by 0 bases and J by 5 bases. Germline values: CDR1 MNHEY, CDR2 SVGAGI. The CDR3 sequence: CASSYSDRAGTEAFF. Here the CDR3 DNA reads TGTGCCAGCAGTTACTCGGACAGGGCCGGGACTGAAGCTTTCTTT.

CDR3 sequence reads: CATSEGGGNEQFF. The CDR3 DNA follows: TGTGCCACCAGTGAGGGAGGGGGGAATGAGCAGTTCTTC. The rearrangement uses TRBV24-1 and TRBJ2-1; a possible D gene is TRBD2 (7 bases). CDR1 and CDR2 from the germline V gene are KGHDR and SFDVKD. V was trimmed by 4 bases and J by 7 bases, leaving 10 bases between them. This CDR3 region has 13 residues.

The rearrangement joins TRBV6-4 to TRBJ1-4; D uncertain. Germline loops: CDR1 MRHNA, CDR2 SNTAGT. This CDR3 comprises 16 residues. Trimming shortened V by 2 bases and J by 5 bases, and 15 bases separated the two germline ends. CDR3 nucleotide sequence: TGTGCCAGCAGTGACGAAACACGGACCACAAATGAAAAACTGTTTTTT. It is translated as CASSDETRTTNEKLFF.

The chain couples TRBV7-9 to TRBJ1-1, with D possibly matching TRBD1 (6 bases). This CDR3 is 15 amino acids long. Germline lookup yields CDR1 SEHNR and CDR2 FQNEAQ (reference sequence). The V gene lost 3 bases and the J gene lost 5 bases, with 16 bases spanning the gap. Written as DNA, the CDR3 is TGTGCCAGCAGCTTTCCCGCGGGGGCTAGGACTGAAGCTTTCTTT. This codes for CASSFPAGARTEAFF.

This chain links TRBV5-5 with TRBJ1-1; maybe TRBD1 (5 bases). CDR1 and CDR2 from the germline V gene are SGHKS and YYEKEE (reference sequence). The CDR3 has 15 amino acids. The V end lost 4 bases, the J end lost 0 bases, and 13 bases lay between the germline ends. In DNA form, the CDR3 reads TGTGCCAGCAGCCCCCTAACAGGTATGAACACTGAAGCTTTCTTT. This codes for CASSPLTGMNTEAFF.

The chain carries TRBV20-1 and TRBJ2-7; TRBD1 or TRBD2 may be the D gene (5 bases each). This CDR3 region has 15 residues. Trimming pared 3 bases from V and 2 bases from J, leaving 17 bases between. Germline CDR1 and CDR2: DFQATT and SNEGSKA (reference sequence). The CDR3 loop is CSASYPWDLTYEQYF. The CDR3, as DNA: TGCAGTGCTAGTTACCCCTGGGACCTCACCTACGAGCAGTACTTC.

This clone has just a few counts. This chain links TRBV6-5 with TRBJ2-3, with D perhaps given as TRBD1 or TRBD2 (5 bases each). There are 14 residues in the CDR3. V lost 8 bases and J lost 4, with 16 bases in between. Germline CDR1 is MNHEY and CDR2 is SVGAGI. In DNA form, the CDR3 reads TGTGCCAGCGTGGAAGGGACCCGGGCAGATACGCAGTATTTT. Protein sequence: CASVEGTRADTQYF.

The gene calls are TRBV4-1 and TRBJ1-4, with D uncertain. The germline V gene encodes CDR1 MGHRA and CDR2 YSYEKL. Trimming took off 1 base at V and 10 bases at J, with 4 bases between the two ends. The CDR3 loop spans 11 amino acids. The CDR3 coding sequence is TGCGCCAGCAGCCAAGCGGGAAAACTGTTTTTT. Encoded protein: CASSQAGKLFF.

The chain couples TRBV6-5 to TRBJ2-7; D is possibly TRBD1 or TRBD2 (5 bases each). Per the germline V gene, CDR1 is MNHEY and CDR2 is SVGAGI. The V end was cut by 0 bases, the J end by 3 bases, with 12 bases between. The CDR3 loop spans 15 amino acids. CDR3 bases: TGTGCCAGCAGTTACTCGAGGTCTGGGGGCTACGAGCAGTACTTC. Translated, it gives CASSYSRSGGYEQYF.